The 18 T cell receptor beta chains listed next were all sequenced from one sample in a study of OX40 agonist ivuxolimab in advanced cancers. The method was immunoSEQ multiplex PCR; TCRdb's version includes in-frame clones alone and lacks a portion of them. The sample yields 30,000 to 40,000 clones, around 83% seen once. The sequencing used CD4+ or CD8+ T cells sorted from blood, collected in a trial of the OX40 agonist ivuxolimab. The receptors stem from an adult with an advanced solid tumor such as melanoma, head and neck, liver or kidney cancer.

In the case of this clone: Other DNA sequences in the same sample also yield this CDR3. This sequence joins TRBV18 and TRBJ2-3; D assignment may be TRBD1 or TRBD2 (5 bases each). The germline CDR1 and CDR2 sequences are KGHSH and LQKENI. V lost 3 bases to trimming and J lost 0 bases, with 7 bases between them. The CDR3 extends over 14 amino acids. CDR3 residues: CASSPGRSTDTQYF. Here the CDR3 DNA reads TGTGCCAGCTCACCGGGACGGAGCACAGATACGCAGTATTTT.

The chain links TRBV6-1 to TRBJ2-7; TRBD2 matches at 11 bases. J was trimmed by 4 bases and V by 6 bases; bases with no gene match: 5. Germline V gene lookup returns CDR1 MNHNS and CDR2 SASEGT. CDR3 size: 14 residues. CDR3 in amino acids: CASRTLAGAYEQYF. The CDR3 region has the DNA TGTGCCAGCAGGACACTAGCGGGAGCGTACGAGCAGTACTTC.

This clone was seen a few times. This chain connects TRBV28 to TRBJ1-1; 7 bases line up with TRBD1. The CDR3 is 12 residues long. The germline V gene has CDR1 MDHEN and CDR2 SYDVKM. The V segment lost 5 bases and the J segment 11 bases; nucleotides outside the gene matches: 8. The CDR3 region is CASSIRQGSAFF. The DNA for the CDR3 is TGTGCCAGCAGTATCCGACAGGGATCCGCTTTCTTT.

The chain combines TRBV6-6 with TRBJ2-7; 8 bases fit TRBD1. Germline V lookup: CDR1 MNHNY, CDR2 SVGAGI (reference sequence). The ends lost 6 bases at V and 6 bases at J; junction bases unmatched: 7. The CDR3 covers 13 residues. CDR3: CASRDRALGEQYF. For the CDR3, the DNA is TGTGCCAGCAGGGACAGGGCCCTAGGCGAGCAGTACTTC.

This sequence joins TRBV5-4 and TRBJ1-1, with D perhaps matching TRBD1 (6 bases). Germline values: CDR1 SGHNT, CDR2 YYREEE (reference sequence). The V end was cut by 2 bases, the J end by 0 bases, with 8 bases between. The CDR3 runs to 14 residues. The CDR3 sequence is CASSFWTVNTEAFF. CDR3 sequence (DNA): TGTGCCAGCAGCTTCTGGACAGTGAACACTGAAGCTTTCTTT.

This rearrangement joins TRBV6-1 to TRBJ1-2, with D unresolved. The CDR3 runs to 15 residues. The germline CDR1 and CDR2 sequences are MNHNS and SASEGT. V was shortened by 2 bases and J by 0 bases, with 10 bases between the two germline ends. CDR3 in DNA: TGTGCCAGCAGTGAATCAACGGTCACTAACTATGGCTACACCTTC. Amino acid sequence: CASSESTVTNYGYTF.

The rearrangement uses TRBV5-1 and TRBJ2-1, with 12 nucleotides matching TRBD2. The germline V gene has CDR1 SGHRS and CDR2 YFSETQ. The V gene end was trimmed by 0 bases and the J gene end by 14 bases; junction bases not matched to a gene: 6. This CDR3 comprises 14 residues. CDR3 amino acids: CASSLVLAGGPKFF. The DNA of the CDR3 is TGCGCCAGCAGCTTGGTTCTAGCGGGGGGGCCGAAGTTCTTC.

CDR3 sequence reads: CASSAGQGGYNEQFF. In nucleotides, the CDR3 is TGTGCCAGCAGTGCGGGACAGGGAGGCTACAATGAGCAGTTCTTC. The chain employs TRBV6-1 and TRBJ2-1; the match to TRBD1 covers 9 bases. This CDR3 spans 15 amino acids. Germline V gives CDR1 MNHNS, CDR2 SASEGT. V lost 4 bases to trimming and J lost 3 bases; unmatched junction nucleotides: 4.

This sequence joins TRBV15 and TRBJ2-3, with D possibly matching TRBD2 (5 bases). Germline CDR1 reads LNHNV; CDR2 reads YYDKDF (reference sequence). Trimming pared 1 base from V and 5 bases from J, leaving 16 bases between. The CDR3 sequence is 16 residues long. The CDR3 reads CATSRGITEEEDTQYF. In nucleotides, the CDR3 is TGTGCCACCAGCAGAGGAATAACGGAGGAGGAAGATACGCAGTATTTT.

The chain joins TRBV5-1 to TRBJ2-5, with D tentatively TRBD2 (6 bases). V lost 1 base and J lost 6, with 22 bases in between. Germline loops: CDR1 SGHRS, CDR2 YFSETQ. This CDR3 spans 17 amino acids. As DNA, the CDR3 is TGCGCCAGCAGCTTGCAGTTTGCCGGGAGTAAGTTGCAGACCCAGTACTTC. It translates to CASSLQFAGSKLQTQYF.

This clone counts as medium-sized. The gene calls are TRBV7-9 and TRBJ2-7; the D is unclear. Germline V gives CDR1 SEHNR, CDR2 FQNEAQ (reference sequence). This CDR3 contains 13 residues. V gave up 1 base and J gave up 2 bases, with 6 bases separating them. For the CDR3, the DNA is TGTGCCAGCAGCTTAGGGACCACCTACGAGCAGTACTTC. Translating it yields CASSLGTTYEQYF.

This clone was detected only a few times. The rearrangement uses TRBV30 and TRBJ1-2; unclear D gene. The germline V gene has CDR1 GTSNPN and CDR2 SVGIG (reference sequence). The CDR3 runs 11 residues. V was pared by 8 bases and J by 4 bases, with 11 bases between. CDR3 loop: CASIALYGYTF. The CDR3 DNA reads as TGTGCCAGCATCGCCCTCTATGGCTACACCTTC.

This chain connects TRBV7-6 to TRBJ2-6; no reliable D call. CDR3 size: 18 residues. V was shortened by 5 bases and J by 5 bases, with 22 bases between the two germline ends. Germline V gene data show CDR1 as SGHVS and CDR2 as FNYEAQ. The chain's CDR3 is CASSLTIESQSRANVLTF. CDR3 DNA sequence: TGTGCCAGCAGCCTGACAATTGAATCACAAAGTCGGGCCAACGTCCTGACTTTC. The whole variable domain, remainder taken from reference TRBV7-6 and TRBJ2-6, is GAGVSQSPRYKVTKRGQDVALRCDPISGHVSLYWYRQALGQGPEFLTYFNYEAQQDKSGLPNDRFSAERPEGSISTLTIQRTEQRDSAMYRCASSLTIESQSRANVLTFGAGSRLTVL.

The genes are TRBV5-1 and TRBJ2-5; the D is unclear. Germline CDR1 reads SGHRS; CDR2 reads YFSETQ. The CDR3 contains 13 residues. Trimming took 7 bases from V and 1 from J, leaving 11 bases between them. The CDR3 region is CASAPGSQETQYF. In nucleotides, the CDR3 is TGCGCCAGCGCCCCCGGCAGCCAAGAGACCCAGTACTTC.

This rearrangement joins TRBV6-5 to TRBJ2-7; the D gene is possibly TRBD1 (7 bases). The length of the CDR3 is 14 residues. The V end was cut by 7 bases, the J end by 4 bases, with 17 bases between. Germline V lookup: CDR1 MNHEY, CDR2 SVGAGI. CDR3 nucleotides: TGTGCCAGCACCAGGGGGACGGGAGAATACGAGCAGTACTTC. This gives the protein CASTRGTGEYEQYF.

Comment on this clone: A far larger clone is one nucleotide away, so this likely arose from a read error. Distinct nucleotide sequences in the sample also encode this CDR3. The chain is built from TRBV7-3 and TRBJ1-1, with D possibly matching TRBD1 (5 bases). Germline V CDR1 and CDR2: SGHTA, FQGTGA. Trimming took off 5 bases at V and 1 base at J, with 11 bases between the two ends. The CDR3 is 14 amino acids. Here the CDR3 reads CASSQTDQNTEAFF. The DNA for the CDR3 is TGTGCCAGCAGCCAGACAGACCAGAACACTGAAGCTTTCTTT.

V is TRBV27 and J is TRBJ1-6; D is unresolved. The CDR3 consists of 16 residues. Trimming cost V 5 bases and J 3 bases, with 14 bases left between them. The germline V gene encodes CDR1 MNHEY and CDR2 SMNVEV (reference sequence). DNA for the CDR3: TGTGCCAGCAGTCGCGACCGGAATCTCTATAATTCACCCCTCCACTTT. Protein: CASSRDRNLYNSPLHF.

The chain couples TRBV14 to TRBJ2-1; no clear D. V lost 4 bases and J 0 bases, leaving 7 bases between the germline ends. The CDR3 runs 14 residues. Looked up from germline, CDR1 is SGHDN and CDR2 is FVKESK. The DNA for the CDR3 is TGTGCCAGCAGCCTGGATTCCTCCTACAATGAGCAGTTCTTC. Protein: CASSLDSSYNEQFF.